This is a list of T cell receptor beta chains from one sample in a study of blood T cell repertoires in COVID-19. Clones were sequenced by immunoSEQ multiplex PCR, and TCRdb holds only the in-frame ones, with some missing. The sample lists some 120,000 clones, around 90% seen once, with more than 1.5% in the top ten. The sample consisted of peripheral blood. Receptors were obtained from a human donor in a cohort sampled during active COVID-19. Both conserved end residues are part of each CDR3. The order of the fields is D gene, clone size, J gene, V gene, CDR3 protein, CDR3 DNA. A D gene is named only where the DNA matches it firmly. Clone size, where shown, is once, few, many, or a class for clones that have expanded.

TRBD1	NA	TRBJ2-4	TRBV27	CASSSLPGQGAKNIQYF	TGTGCCAGCAGTTCCTTACCGGGACAGGGGGCCAAAAACATTCAGTACTTC
TRBD1	NA	TRBJ1-2	TRBV10-3	CAIAETQGALGYTF	TGTGCCATCGCTGAAACACAGGGGGCGCTTGGCTACACCTTC
NA	NA	TRBJ2-7	TRBV27	CASSFGQTYEQYF	TGTGCCAGCAGTTTTGGCCAGACCTACGAGCAGTACTTC
TRBD1	NA	TRBJ1-3	TRBV30	CAWRGTGFSGNTIYF	TGTGCCTGGAGGGGGACAGGGTTTTCTGGAAACACCATATATTTT
NA	NA	TRBJ1-2	TRBV7-2	CASSLGAVYGYTF	TGTGCCAGCAGCTTAGGGGCAGTCTATGGCTACACCTTC
NA	NA	TRBJ1-6	TRBV12-3/TRBV12-4	CASRPSPDSPLHF	TGTGCCAGCAGACCATCTCCGGATTCACCCCTCCACTTT
TRBD1	NA	TRBJ1-2	TRBV6-1	CASSEGGQSEGYGYTF	TGTGCCAGCAGTGAAGGGGGACAGTCCGAGGGCTATGGCTACACCTTC
NA	NA	TRBJ2-3	TRBV2	CASSGYTAADTQYF	TGTGCCAGCAGTGGTTACACGGCGGCAGATACGCAGTATTTT
NA	NA	TRBJ2-7	TRBV9	CASSVVGRKQYF	TGTGCCAGCAGCGTAGTGGGGCGGAAGCAGTACTTC
NA	NA	TRBJ2-3	TRBV28	CASSPHSLSTDTQYF	TGTGCCAGCAGTCCCCACTCTCTAAGTACAGATACGCAGTATTTT
NA	NA	TRBJ2-7	TRBV30	CASTSFGRGTYEQYF	TGTGCCTCAACCTCCTTTGGCAGGGGCACCTACGAGCAGTACTTC
NA	NA	TRBJ1-1	TRBV3-1/TRBV3-2	CASSQVGRAIEAFF	TGTGCCAGCAGCCAAGTAGGCAGGGCGATTGAAGCTTTCTTT
NA	few	TRBJ2-7	TRBV5-6	CASSLEDVGRGEQYF	TGTGCCAGCAGCTTGGAGGACGTCGGGAGAGGCGAGCAGTACTTC